This TCR beta chain was recovered during a study of siplizumab effects on memory and regulatory T cells. Unstimulated naive, memory, effector memory and TEMRA subsets were also sequenced, drawn from a few donor pairs. This CDR3 comprises 15 residues. The germline V gene encodes CDR1 SGHRS and CDR2 YFSETQ. V was pared by 3 bases and J by 2 bases, with 3 bases of the junction left unmatched. Worth noting for this clone: The antigen is undetermined.

Study-level points and caveats: Researchers could map only a minor fraction of alloreactive clones to unstimulated subsets. Greater diversity than memory cells seemed evident in naive T cells, which also appeared to be major alloresponse contributors.

Roughly 10^5 TCR templates underwent assay in each sample. Sequenced by immunoSEQ multiplex PCR; TCRdb stores in-frame clones only, minus some. The sample holds approximately 65,000 clones; less than 80% are singletons and the top ten take 0.4% to 0.5%. This clonotype was obtained from a human donor in good health. The specimen sequenced was memory CD4+ T cells sorted from blood. This chain joins TRBV5-1 and TRBJ1-5; 9 nucleotides agree with TRBD1. CDR3 residues: CASSWGQGGNQPQHF. The CDR3 DNA reads as TGCGCCAGCAGCTGGGGACAGGGCGGCAATCAGCCCCAGCATTTT. The whole variable domain, remainder taken from reference TRBV5-1 and TRBJ1-5, is KAGVTQTPRYLIKTRGQQVTLSCSPISGHRSVSWYQQTPGQGLQFLFEYFSETQRNKGNFPGRFSGRQFSNSRSEMNVSTLELGDSALYLCASSWGQGGNQPQHFGDGTRLSIL.